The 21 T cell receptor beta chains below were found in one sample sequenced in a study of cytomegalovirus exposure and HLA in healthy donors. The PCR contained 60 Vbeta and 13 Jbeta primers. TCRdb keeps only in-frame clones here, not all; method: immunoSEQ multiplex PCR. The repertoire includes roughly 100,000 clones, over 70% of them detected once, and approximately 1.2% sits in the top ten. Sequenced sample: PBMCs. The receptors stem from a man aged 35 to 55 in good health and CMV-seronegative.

The CDR3 sequence: CASTRGGGSSTDTQYF. Here the CDR3 DNA reads TGTGCCAGCACCCGAGGGGGGGGGTCGAGCACAGATACGCAGTATTTT. This rearrangement joins TRBV7-6 to TRBJ2-3; D perhaps matches TRBD2 (7 bases). Germline V CDR1 and CDR2: SGHVS, FNYEAQ. The CDR3 has 16 residues. V was cut by 7 bases and J by 0 bases, with 17 bases left in between.

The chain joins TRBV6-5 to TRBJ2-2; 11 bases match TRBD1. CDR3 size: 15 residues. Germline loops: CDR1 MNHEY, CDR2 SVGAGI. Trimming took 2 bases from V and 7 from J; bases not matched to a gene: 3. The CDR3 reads CASSYAGTGGGELFF. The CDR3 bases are TGTGCCAGCAGTTACGCCGGGACAGGGGGCGGGGAGCTGTTTTTT.

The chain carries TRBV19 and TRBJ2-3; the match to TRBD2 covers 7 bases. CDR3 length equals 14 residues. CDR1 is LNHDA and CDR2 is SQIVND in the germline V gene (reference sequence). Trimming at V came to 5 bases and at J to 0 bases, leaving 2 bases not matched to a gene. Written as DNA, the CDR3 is TGTGCCAGTAGTGCGGGGGTCAGCACAGATACGCAGTATTTT. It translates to CASSAGVSTDTQYF.

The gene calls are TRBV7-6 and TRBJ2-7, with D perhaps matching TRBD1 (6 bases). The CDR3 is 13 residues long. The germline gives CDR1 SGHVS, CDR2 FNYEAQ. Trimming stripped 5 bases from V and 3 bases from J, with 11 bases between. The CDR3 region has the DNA TGTGCCAGCAGCCCCGACAGGAACTACGAGCAGTACTTC. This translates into CASSPDRNYEQYF. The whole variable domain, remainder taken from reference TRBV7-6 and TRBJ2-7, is GAGVSQSPRYKVTKRGQDVALRCDPISGHVSLYWYRQALGQGPEFLTYFNYEAQQDKSGLPNDRFSAERPEGSISTLTIQRTEQRDSAMYRCASSPDRNYEQYFGPGTRLTVT.

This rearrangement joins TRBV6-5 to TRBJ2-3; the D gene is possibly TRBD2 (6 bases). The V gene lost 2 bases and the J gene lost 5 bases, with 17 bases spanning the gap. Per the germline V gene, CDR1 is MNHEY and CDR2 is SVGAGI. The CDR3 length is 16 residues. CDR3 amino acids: CASSYGGAGHGDTQYF. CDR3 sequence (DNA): TGTGCCAGCAGTTACGGGGGAGCGGGCCATGGAGATACGCAGTATTTT.

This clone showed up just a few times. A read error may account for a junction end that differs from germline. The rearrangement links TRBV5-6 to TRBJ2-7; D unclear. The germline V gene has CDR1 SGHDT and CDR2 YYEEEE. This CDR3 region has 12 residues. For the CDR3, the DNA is TGTGCCAGCAGCTTGGCCTGGCTTGGCTCAAACTTC. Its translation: CASSLAWLGSNF.

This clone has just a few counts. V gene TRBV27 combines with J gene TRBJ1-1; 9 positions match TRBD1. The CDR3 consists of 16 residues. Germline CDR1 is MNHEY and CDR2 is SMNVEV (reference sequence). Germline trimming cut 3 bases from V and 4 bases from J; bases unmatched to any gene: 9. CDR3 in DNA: TGTGCCAGCAGTTTGGGACAGGGAGGGGCCTCCACTGAAGCTTTCTTT. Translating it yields CASSLGQGGASTEAFF.

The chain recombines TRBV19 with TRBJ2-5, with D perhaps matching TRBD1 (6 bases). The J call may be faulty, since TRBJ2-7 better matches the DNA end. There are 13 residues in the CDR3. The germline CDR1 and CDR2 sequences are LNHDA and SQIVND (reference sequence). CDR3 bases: TGTGCCAGTAGTTGGCAGGGGAGAAACGAGCAGTACTTC. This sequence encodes CASSWQGRNEQYF.

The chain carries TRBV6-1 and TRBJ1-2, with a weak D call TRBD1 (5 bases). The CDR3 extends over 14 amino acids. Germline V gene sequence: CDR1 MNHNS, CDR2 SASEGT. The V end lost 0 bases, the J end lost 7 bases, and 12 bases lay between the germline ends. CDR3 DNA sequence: TGTGCCAGCAGTGAAGCGGGCAGGGTTCGTGGCTACACCTTC. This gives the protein CASSEAGRVRGYTF.

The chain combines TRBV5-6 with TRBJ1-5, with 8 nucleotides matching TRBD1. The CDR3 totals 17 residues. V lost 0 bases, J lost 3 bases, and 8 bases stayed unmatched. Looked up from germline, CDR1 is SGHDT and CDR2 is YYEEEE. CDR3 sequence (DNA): TGTGCCAGCAGCTTGGCCCAGGACAGGGCCCTCAATCAGCCCCAGCATTTT. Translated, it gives CASSLAQDRALNQPQHF.

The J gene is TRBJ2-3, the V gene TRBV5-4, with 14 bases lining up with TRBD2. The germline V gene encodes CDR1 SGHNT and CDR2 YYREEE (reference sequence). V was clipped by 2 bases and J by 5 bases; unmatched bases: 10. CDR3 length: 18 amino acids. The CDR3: CASSFYRLAGGRGDTQYF. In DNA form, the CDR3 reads TGTGCCAGCAGCTTTTATAGACTAGCGGGGGGGCGGGGAGATACGCAGTATTTT.

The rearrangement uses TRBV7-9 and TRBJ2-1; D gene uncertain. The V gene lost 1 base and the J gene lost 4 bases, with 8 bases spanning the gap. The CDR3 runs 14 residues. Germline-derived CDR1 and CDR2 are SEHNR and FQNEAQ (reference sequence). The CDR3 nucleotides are TGTGCCAGCAGCTTAGTTCCGTCGTACAATGAGCAGTTCTTC. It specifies CASSLVPSYNEQFF.

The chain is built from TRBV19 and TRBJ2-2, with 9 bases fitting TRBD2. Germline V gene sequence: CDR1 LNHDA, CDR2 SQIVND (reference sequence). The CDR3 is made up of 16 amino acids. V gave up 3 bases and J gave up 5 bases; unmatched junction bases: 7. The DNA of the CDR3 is TGTGCCAGTAGTATCTGGGCGGGAGGGAATACCGGGGAGCTGTTTTTT. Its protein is CASSIWAGGNTGELFF.

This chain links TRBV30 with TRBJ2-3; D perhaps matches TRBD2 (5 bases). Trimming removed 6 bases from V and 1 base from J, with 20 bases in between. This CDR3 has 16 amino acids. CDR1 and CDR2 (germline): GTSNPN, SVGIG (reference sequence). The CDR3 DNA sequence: TGTGCCTGTAAACTTGGGAGCGACCCGGGCACAGATACGCAGTATTTT. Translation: CACKLGSDPGTDTQYF.

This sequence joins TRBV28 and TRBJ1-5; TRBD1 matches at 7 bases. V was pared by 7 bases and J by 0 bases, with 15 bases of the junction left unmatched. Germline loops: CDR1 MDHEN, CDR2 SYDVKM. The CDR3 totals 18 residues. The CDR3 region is CASTHPGQAIYSNQPQHF. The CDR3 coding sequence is TGTGCCAGCACTCATCCAGGACAGGCGATCTATAGCAATCAGCCCCAGCATTTT.

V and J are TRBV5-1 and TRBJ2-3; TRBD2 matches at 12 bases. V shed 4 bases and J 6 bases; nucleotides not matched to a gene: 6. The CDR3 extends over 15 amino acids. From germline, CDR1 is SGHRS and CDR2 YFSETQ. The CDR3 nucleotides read TGCGCCAGCAGCCCGGGGACTAGCGGGCTGGATACGCAGTATTTT. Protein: CASSPGTSGLDTQYF.

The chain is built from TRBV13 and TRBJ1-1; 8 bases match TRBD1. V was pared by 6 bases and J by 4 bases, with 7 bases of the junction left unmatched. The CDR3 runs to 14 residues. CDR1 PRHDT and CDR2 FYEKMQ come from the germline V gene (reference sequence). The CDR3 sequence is CASRTGTGRTEAFF. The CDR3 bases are TGTGCCAGCAGGACCGGGACAGGACGCACTGAAGCTTTCTTT. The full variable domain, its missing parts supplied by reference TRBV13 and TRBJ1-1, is AAGVIQSPRHLIKEKRETATLKCYPIPRHDTVYWYQQGPGQDPQFLISFYEKMQSDKGSIPDRFSAQQFSDYHSELNMSSLELGDSALYFCASRTGTGRTEAFFGQGTRLTVV.

CDR3 coding DNA: TGCAGTGCCCAAGTACAGGACAGGGCGTACTTC. Translation gives CSAQVQDRAYF. The rearrangement joins TRBV20-1 to TRBJ2-7, with 8 bases matching TRBD1. The length of the CDR3 is 11 residues. CDR1 is DFQATT and CDR2 is SNEGSKA in the germline V gene (reference sequence). The junction had 10 bases not matched to a gene; V was cut back by 6 bases and J by 12 bases.

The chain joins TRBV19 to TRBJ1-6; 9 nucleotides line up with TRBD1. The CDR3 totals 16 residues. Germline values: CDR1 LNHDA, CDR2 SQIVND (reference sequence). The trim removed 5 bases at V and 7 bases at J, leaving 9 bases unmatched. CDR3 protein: CASSLGQGMINSPLHF. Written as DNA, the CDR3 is TGTGCCAGTAGTCTCGGACAGGGGATGATCAATTCACCCCTCCACTTT.

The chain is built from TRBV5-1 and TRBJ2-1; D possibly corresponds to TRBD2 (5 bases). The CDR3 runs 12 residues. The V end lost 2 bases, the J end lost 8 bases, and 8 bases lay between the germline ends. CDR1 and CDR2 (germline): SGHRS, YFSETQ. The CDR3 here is CASSFAGDEQFF. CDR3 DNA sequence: TGCGCCAGCAGCTTCGCGGGTGATGAGCAGTTCTTC.

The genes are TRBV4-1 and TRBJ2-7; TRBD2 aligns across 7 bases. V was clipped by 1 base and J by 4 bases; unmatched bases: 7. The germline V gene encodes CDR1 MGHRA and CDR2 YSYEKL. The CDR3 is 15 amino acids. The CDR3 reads CASSQVGGRDYEQYF. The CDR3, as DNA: TGCGCCAGCAGCCAAGTGGGCGGGAGAGATTACGAGCAGTACTTC.